This is a list of T cell receptor beta chains from one sample in a study of OX40 agonist ivuxolimab in advanced cancers. The assay was immunoSEQ multiplex PCR, and TCRdb's table has in-frame clones only and misses some. The profile shows tens of thousands of clones, approximately 86% of them singletons. The specimen comprised CD4+ or CD8+ T cells sorted from blood, sampled in a trial of the OX40 agonist ivuxolimab. Receptor source: an adult with an advanced solid tumor such as melanoma, head and neck, liver or kidney cancer. CDR3s include the opening cysteine and the closing phenylalanine or tryptophan. The order of the fields is J gene, D gene, clone size, V gene, CDR3 protein, CDR3 DNA. A D gene is named only where the DNA matches it firmly. The listing skips clone size in some rows; elsewhere it reads once, few, many or a size class.

j_call: TRBJ2-3; d_call: TRBD2; clone_size: -; v_call: TRBV18; cdr3_aa: CASSPLAGGLDTQYF; cdr3_nt: TGTGCCAGCTCACCCCTGGCGGGGGGGCTAGATACGCAGTATTTT
j_call: TRBJ2-4; d_call: TRBD2; clone_size: -; v_call: TRBV7-8; cdr3_aa: CASSLGLAVNIQYF; cdr3_nt: TGTGCCAGCAGCTTGGGACTAGCTGTAAACATTCAGTACTTC
j_call: TRBJ2-5; d_call: -; clone_size: -; v_call: TRBV15; cdr3_aa: CATSRDVGFRETQYF; cdr3_nt: TGTGCCACCAGCAGAGATGTGGGTTTCCGGGAGACCCAGTACTTC
j_call: TRBJ2-7; d_call: -; clone_size: -; v_call: TRBV2; cdr3_aa: CASIKNLGGEQYF; cdr3_nt: TGTGCCAGCATAAAGAACCTAGGGGGCGAGCAGTACTTC
j_call: TRBJ1-1; d_call: TRBD1; clone_size: -; v_call: TRBV2; cdr3_aa: CASKEVTGGGNTEAFF; cdr3_nt: TGTGCCAGCAAAGAGGTCACAGGGGGCGGGAACACTGAAGCTTTCTTT
j_call: TRBJ2-5; d_call: -; clone_size: -; v_call: TRBV9; cdr3_aa: CASSVAGGHQETQYF; cdr3_nt: TGTGCCAGCAGCGTAGCCGGGGGGCACCAAGAGACCCAGTACTTC
j_call: TRBJ2-3; d_call: TRBD2; clone_size: -; v_call: TRBV7-2; cdr3_aa: CASSFLAGGANTQYF; cdr3_nt: TGTGCCAGCAGCTTTCTAGCGGGGGGTGCCAATACGCAGTATTTT
j_call: TRBJ2-1; d_call: -; clone_size: -; v_call: TRBV5-4; cdr3_aa: CASSLIGRDDNEQFF; cdr3_nt: TGTGCCAGCAGCCTCATCGGGAGAGACGACAATGAGCAGTTCTTC
j_call: TRBJ1-5; d_call: -; clone_size: -; v_call: TRBV4-3; cdr3_aa: CASSQDPQGGSNQPQHF; cdr3_nt: TGCGCCAGCAGCCAAGATCCCCAGGGAGGGAGCAATCAGCCCCAGCATTTT
j_call: TRBJ2-3; d_call: TRBD2; clone_size: -; v_call: TRBV19; cdr3_aa: CASIPAGGVDTQYF; cdr3_nt: TGTGCCAGTATTCCAGCGGGAGGGGTGGATACGCAGTATTTT
j_call: TRBJ1-3; d_call: -; clone_size: -; v_call: TRBV2; cdr3_aa: CASEPQSVGNTIYF; cdr3_nt: TGTGCCAGCGAACCTCAGAGCGTCGGAAACACCATATATTTT
j_call: TRBJ2-7; d_call: -; clone_size: -; v_call: TRBV2; cdr3_aa: CASSDFAGSYEQYF; cdr3_nt: TGTGCCAGCAGTGATTTCGCCGGCTCCTACGAGCAGTACTTC
j_call: TRBJ2-3; d_call: TRBD1; clone_size: -; v_call: TRBV11-2; cdr3_aa: CASTNRGDEDTQYF; cdr3_nt: TGTGCCAGCACAAACAGGGGAGATGAAGATACGCAGTATTTT
j_call: TRBJ2-3; d_call: TRBD2; clone_size: -; v_call: TRBV7-2; cdr3_aa: CASSAGTSGGLDTQYF; cdr3_nt: TGTGCCAGCAGCGCGGGGACTAGCGGGGGACTAGATACGCAGTATTTT
j_call: TRBJ1-4; d_call: -; clone_size: -; v_call: TRBV19; cdr3_aa: CASSKGITNEKLFF; cdr3_nt: TGTGCCAGTAGTAAGGGTATAACTAATGAAAAACTGTTTTTT
j_call: TRBJ1-3; d_call: -; clone_size: -; v_call: TRBV18; cdr3_aa: CASSGTYPSGNTIYF; cdr3_nt: TGTGCCAGCTCAGGGACTTACCCCTCTGGAAACACCATATATTTT
j_call: TRBJ2-1; d_call: TRBD1; clone_size: -; v_call: TRBV2; cdr3_aa: CASSEDRGAYNEQFF; cdr3_nt: TGTGCCAGCAGCGAGGACAGGGGGGCCTACAATGAGCAGTTCTTC
j_call: TRBJ2-5; d_call: TRBD2; clone_size: few; v_call: TRBV9; cdr3_aa: CASSPTLTLAGGQETQYF; cdr3_nt: TGTGCCAGCAGCCCGACGCTAACACTAGCGGGGGGCCAAGAGACCCAGTACTTC
j_call: TRBJ1-2; d_call: -; clone_size: -; v_call: TRBV15; cdr3_aa: CATSNPEGGPGGYTF; cdr3_nt: TGTGCCACCAGCAACCCCGAAGGAGGGCCTGGTGGCTACACCTTC
j_call: TRBJ2-7; d_call: TRBD1; clone_size: once; v_call: TRBV19; cdr3_aa: CASSSLSQGTHEQYF; cdr3_nt: TGTGCCAGTAGTTCCCTCTCACAGGGGACCCACGAGCAGTACTTC
j_call: TRBJ2-1; d_call: TRBD2; clone_size: -; v_call: TRBV15; cdr3_aa: CATRTSDYNEQFF; cdr3_nt: TGTGCCACCAGGACTAGCGACTACAATGAGCAGTTCTTC
j_call: TRBJ2-1; d_call: -; clone_size: -; v_call: TRBV2; cdr3_aa: CASSGYSAKDSYNEQFF; cdr3_nt: TGTGCCAGCAGTGGGTATAGCGCCAAAGACTCCTACAATGAGCAGTTCTTC
j_call: TRBJ1-6; d_call: -; clone_size: few; v_call: TRBV7-2; cdr3_aa: CASSLEGRVDSPLHF; cdr3_nt: TGTGCCAGCAGCTTAGAAGGCAGGGTTGACTCACCCCTCCACTTT